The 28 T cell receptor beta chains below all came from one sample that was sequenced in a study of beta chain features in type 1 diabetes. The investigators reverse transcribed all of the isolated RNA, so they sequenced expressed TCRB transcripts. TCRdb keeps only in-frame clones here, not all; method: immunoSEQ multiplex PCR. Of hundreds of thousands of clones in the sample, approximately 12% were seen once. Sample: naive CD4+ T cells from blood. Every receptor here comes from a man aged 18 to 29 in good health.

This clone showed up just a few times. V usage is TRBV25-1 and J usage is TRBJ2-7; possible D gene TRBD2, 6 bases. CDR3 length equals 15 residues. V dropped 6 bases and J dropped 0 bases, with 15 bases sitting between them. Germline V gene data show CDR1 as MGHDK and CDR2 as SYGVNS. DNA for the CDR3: TGTGCCAGCAGCCCCCCCGGGGGAAGCTCCTACGAGCAGTACTTC. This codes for CASSPPGGSSYEQYF.

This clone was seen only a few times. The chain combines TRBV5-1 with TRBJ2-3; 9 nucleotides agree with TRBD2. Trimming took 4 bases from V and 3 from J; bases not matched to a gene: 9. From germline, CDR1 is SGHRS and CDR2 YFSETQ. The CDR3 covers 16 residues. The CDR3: CASSHRLAEVTDTQYF. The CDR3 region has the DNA TGCGCCAGCAGCCACAGACTAGCGGAGGTAACAGATACGCAGTATTTT.

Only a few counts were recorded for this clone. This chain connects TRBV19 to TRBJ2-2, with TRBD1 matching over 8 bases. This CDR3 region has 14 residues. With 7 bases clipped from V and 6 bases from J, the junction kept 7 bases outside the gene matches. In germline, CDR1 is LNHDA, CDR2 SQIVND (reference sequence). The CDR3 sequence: CASNRGSLAGELFF. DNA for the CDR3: TGTGCCAGTAACAGGGGGAGTTTGGCCGGGGAGCTGTTTTTT.

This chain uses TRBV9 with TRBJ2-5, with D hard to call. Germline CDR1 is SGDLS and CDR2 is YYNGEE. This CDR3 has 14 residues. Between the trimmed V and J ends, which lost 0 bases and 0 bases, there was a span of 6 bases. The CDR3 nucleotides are TGTGCCAGCAGCGTAGATCCGTACCAAGAGACCCAGTACTTC. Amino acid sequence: CASSVDPYQETQYF.

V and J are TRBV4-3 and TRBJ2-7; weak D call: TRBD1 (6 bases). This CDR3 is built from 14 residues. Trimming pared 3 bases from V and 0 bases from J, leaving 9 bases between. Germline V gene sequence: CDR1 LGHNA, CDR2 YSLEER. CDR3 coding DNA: TGCGCCAGCAGCCAGAGGACAGACTCCTACGAGCAGTACTTC. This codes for CASSQRTDSYEQYF.

The CDR3 region is CASSQDGNQPQHF. The CDR3 DNA follows: TGCGCCAGCAGCCAAGACGGCAATCAGCCCCAGCATTTT. This chain joins TRBV4-1 and TRBJ1-5; D is uncertain. Germline V CDR1 and CDR2: MGHRA, YSYEKL. The ends were cut back, 0 bases at V and 2 bases at J, with 2 bases in the middle. This CDR3 has 13 amino acids.

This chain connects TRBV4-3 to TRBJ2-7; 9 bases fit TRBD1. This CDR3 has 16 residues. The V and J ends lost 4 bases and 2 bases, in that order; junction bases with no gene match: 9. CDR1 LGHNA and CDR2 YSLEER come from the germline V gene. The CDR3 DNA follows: TGCGCCAGCAGCCTAGCTCCCGGACAGGGGCCCTACGAGCAGTACTTC. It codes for CASSLAPGQGPYEQYF.

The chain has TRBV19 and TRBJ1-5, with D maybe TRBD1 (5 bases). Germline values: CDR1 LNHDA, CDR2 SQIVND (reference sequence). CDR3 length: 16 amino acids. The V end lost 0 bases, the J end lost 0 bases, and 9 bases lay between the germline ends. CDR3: CASSIEAQGSNQPQHF. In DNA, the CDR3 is TGTGCCAGTAGTATAGAGGCGCAGGGTAGCAATCAGCCCCAGCATTTT.

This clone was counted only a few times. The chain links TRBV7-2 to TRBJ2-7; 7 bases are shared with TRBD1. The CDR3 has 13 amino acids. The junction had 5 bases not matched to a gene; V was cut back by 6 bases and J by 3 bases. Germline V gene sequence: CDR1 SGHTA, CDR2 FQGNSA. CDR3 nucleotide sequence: TGTGCCAGCAGGCAGGGGGTGTTCTACGAGCAGTACTTC. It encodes CASRQGVFYEQYF.

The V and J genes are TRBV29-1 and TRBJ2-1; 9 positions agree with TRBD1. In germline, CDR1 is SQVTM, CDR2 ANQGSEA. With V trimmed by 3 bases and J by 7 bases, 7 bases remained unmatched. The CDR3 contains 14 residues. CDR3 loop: CSVDNRGLFNEQFF. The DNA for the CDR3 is TGCAGCGTTGACAACAGGGGGCTTTTTAATGAGCAGTTCTTC.

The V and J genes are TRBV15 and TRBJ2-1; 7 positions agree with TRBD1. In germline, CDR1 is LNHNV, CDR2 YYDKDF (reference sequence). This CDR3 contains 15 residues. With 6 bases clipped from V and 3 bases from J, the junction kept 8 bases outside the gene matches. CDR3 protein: CATRPTGLIYNEQFF. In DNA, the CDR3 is TGTGCCACCAGGCCGACAGGGCTAATCTACAATGAGCAGTTCTTC.

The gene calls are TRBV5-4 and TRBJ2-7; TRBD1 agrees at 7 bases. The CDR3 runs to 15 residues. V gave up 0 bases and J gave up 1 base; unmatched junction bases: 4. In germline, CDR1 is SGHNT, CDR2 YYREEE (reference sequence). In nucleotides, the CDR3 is TGTGCCAGCAGCTTGGGGCAGGGGGAATCCTACGAGCAGTACTTC. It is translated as CASSLGQGESYEQYF.

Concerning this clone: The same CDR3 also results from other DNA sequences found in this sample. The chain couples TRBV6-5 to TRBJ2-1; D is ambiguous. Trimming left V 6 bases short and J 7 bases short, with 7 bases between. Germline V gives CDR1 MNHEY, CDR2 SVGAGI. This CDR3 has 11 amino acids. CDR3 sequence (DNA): TGTGCCAGCAGCCGTTTAAATGAGCAGTTCTTC. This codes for CASSRLNEQFF.

The CDR3: CSVEHKKNTEAFF. The CDR3 DNA is TGCAGCGTTGAGCACAAGAAAAACACTGAAGCTTTCTTT. This rearrangement joins TRBV29-1 to TRBJ1-1; D remains unclear. Deletions cut 3 bases from V and 2 bases from J, with 10 bases between. This CDR3 region has 13 residues. CDR1 SQVTM and CDR2 ANQGSEA come from the germline V gene.

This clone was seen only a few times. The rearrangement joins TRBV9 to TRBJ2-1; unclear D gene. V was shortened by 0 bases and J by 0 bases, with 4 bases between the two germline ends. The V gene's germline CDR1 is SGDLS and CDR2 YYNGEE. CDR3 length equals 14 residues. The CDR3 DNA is TGTGCCAGCAGCGTAGACAGCTCCTACAATGAGCAGTTCTTC. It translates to CASSVDSSYNEQFF.

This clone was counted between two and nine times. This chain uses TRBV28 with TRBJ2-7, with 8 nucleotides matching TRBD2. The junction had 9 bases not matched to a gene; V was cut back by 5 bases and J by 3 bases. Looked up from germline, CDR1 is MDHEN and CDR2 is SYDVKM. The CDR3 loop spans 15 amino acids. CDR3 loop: CASSLTSGGGYEQYF. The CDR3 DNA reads TGTGCCAGCAGTCTAACTAGCGGAGGAGGCTACGAGCAGTACTTC.

CDR3 coding DNA: TGTGCCAGCAGCTCCTGGGGGAGGGCCACTGAAGCTTTCTTT. This translates into CASSSWGRATEAFF. The J gene is TRBJ1-1, the V gene TRBV7-9; TRBD1 is a possible D gene (5 bases). The germline gives CDR1 SEHNR, CDR2 FQNEAQ (reference sequence). The CDR3 has 14 residues. The germline V and J ends were trimmed by 4 bases and 4 bases, with 13 bases remaining between them.

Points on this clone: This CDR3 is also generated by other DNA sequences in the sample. The DNA of the CDR3 is TGTGCCTGGACAGGACAATCGAATCAGCCCCAGCATTTT. This codes for CAWTGQSNQPQHF. The chain links TRBV30 to TRBJ1-5, with D tentatively TRBD1 (5 bases). The V end was cut by 4 bases, the J end by 4 bases, with 11 bases between. Germline CDR1 is GTSNPN and CDR2 is SVGIG (reference sequence). The CDR3 loop spans 13 amino acids.

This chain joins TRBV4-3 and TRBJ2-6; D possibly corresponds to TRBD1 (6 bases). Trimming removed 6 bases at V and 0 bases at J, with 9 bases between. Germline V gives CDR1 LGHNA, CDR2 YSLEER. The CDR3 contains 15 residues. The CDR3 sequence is CASRGQPSGANVLTF. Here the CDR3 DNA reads TGCGCCAGCAGGGGACAACCCTCTGGGGCCAACGTCCTGACTTTC.

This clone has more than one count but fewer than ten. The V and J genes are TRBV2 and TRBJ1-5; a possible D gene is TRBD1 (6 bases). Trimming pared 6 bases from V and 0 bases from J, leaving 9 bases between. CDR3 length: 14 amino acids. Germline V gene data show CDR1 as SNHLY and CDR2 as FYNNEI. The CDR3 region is CASSRDISNQPQHF. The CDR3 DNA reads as TGTGCCAGCAGCCGGGACATTAGCAATCAGCCCCAGCATTTT.

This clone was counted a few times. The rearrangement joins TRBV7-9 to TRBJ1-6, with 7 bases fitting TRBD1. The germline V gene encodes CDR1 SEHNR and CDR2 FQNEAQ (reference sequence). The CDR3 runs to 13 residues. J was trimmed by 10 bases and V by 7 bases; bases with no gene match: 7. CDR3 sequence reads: CASNLEGASPLHF. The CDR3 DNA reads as TGTGCCAGCAACCTAGAGGGGGCATCACCCCTCCACTTT.

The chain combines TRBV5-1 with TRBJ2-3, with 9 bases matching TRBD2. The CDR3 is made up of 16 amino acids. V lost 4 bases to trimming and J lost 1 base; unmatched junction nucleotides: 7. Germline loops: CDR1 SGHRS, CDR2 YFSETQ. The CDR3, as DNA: TGCGCCAGCAGCACTCTCGCGGGAGGGGGCACAGATACGCAGTATTTT. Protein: CASSTLAGGGTDTQYF.

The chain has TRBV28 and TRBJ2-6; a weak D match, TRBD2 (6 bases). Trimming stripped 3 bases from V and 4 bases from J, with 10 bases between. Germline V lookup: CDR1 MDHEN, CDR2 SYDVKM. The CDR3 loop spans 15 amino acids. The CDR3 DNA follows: TGTGCCAGCAGTTTCGGGGGTTCCGGGGCCAACGTCCTGACTTTC. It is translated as CASSFGGSGANVLTF.

The CDR3 nucleotides are TGTGCCAGTAGTATTAAAGGAGTTCAGCCCCAGCATTTT. Translating gives CASSIKGVQPQHF. V gene TRBV19 combines with J gene TRBJ1-5; D gene unclear. CDR3 size: 13 residues. Germline-derived CDR1 and CDR2 are LNHDA and SQIVND (reference sequence). Trimming took 3 bases from V and 6 from J, leaving 9 bases between them.

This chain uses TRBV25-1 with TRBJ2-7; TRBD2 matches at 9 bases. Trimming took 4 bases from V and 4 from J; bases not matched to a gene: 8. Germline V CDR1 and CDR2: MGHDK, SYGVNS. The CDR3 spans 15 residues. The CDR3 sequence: CASSASGRFVYEQYF. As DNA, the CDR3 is TGTGCCAGCAGTGCCAGCGGGAGGTTTGTGTACGAGCAGTACTTC.

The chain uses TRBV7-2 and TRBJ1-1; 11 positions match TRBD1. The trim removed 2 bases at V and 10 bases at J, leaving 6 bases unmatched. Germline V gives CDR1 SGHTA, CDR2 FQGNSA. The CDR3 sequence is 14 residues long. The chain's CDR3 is CASSLSLGTGGAFF. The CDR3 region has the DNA TGTGCCAGCAGCTTAAGCCTCGGGACAGGGGGAGCTTTCTTT.

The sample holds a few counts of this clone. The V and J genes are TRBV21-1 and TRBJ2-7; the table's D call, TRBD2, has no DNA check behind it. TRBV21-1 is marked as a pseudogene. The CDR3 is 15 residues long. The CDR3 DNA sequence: TGTGCCAGCAGCACCCGGACTAGCGGTCCCTACGAGCAGTACTTC. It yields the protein CASSTRTSGPYEQYF.

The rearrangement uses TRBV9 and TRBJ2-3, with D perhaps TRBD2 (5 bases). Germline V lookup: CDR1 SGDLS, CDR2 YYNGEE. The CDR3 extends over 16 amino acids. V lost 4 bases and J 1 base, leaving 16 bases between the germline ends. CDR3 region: CASSPSPSLGTDTQYF. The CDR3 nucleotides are TGTGCCAGCAGCCCTAGCCCTAGTTTGGGCACAGATACGCAGTATTTT.